Listed below are T cell receptor beta chains from one sample, sequenced in a study of cytomegalovirus exposure and HLA in healthy donors. Sequencing used immunoSEQ multiplex PCR; TCRdb keeps in-frame clones, though not all of them. The table records about 130,000 clones, 75% to 85% of them present only once. The sample taken for sequencing was PBMCs. Receptors were obtained from a middle-aged woman in good health and CMV-seropositive. The CDR3 runs from the conserved cysteine through the conserved F or W. D genes are given only for firm matches. Expanded clones get a size class; other rows say once, few or many, or leave the size out.

CDR3 DNA | CDR3 protein | clone size | CDR3 length | J gene | D gene | V gene
TGTGCCACCCCACCAACAGGGATTGGCACTGAAGCTTTCTTT | CATPPTGIGTEAFF | - | 14 | TRBJ1-1 | - | TRBV28
TGTGCCAGCAGTGAAGGGGCCCCTTATTCACCCCTCCACTTT | CASSEGAPYSPLHF | few | 14 | TRBJ1-6 | - | TRBV6-1
TGTGCCACCCTCGACAGGGCATCCTACGAGCAGTACTTC | CATLDRASYEQYF | - | 13 | TRBJ2-7 | TRBD1 | TRBV10-3
TGTGCCAGCAGCGTGCGGGAGCGGGCCACCGGGGAGCTGTTTTTT | CASSVRERATGELFF | - | 15 | TRBJ2-2 | TRBD2 | TRBV9
TGTGCCAGCAGCTTCAACACCGGGACAGGGGGAGCCTACAATGAGCAGTTCTTC | CASSFNTGTGGAYNEQFF | - | 18 | TRBJ2-1 | TRBD1 | TRBV7-3
TGTGCCAGCAGCGGGGGGGGGTACACTGAAGCTTTCTTT | CASSGGGYTEAFF | once | 13 | TRBJ1-1 | - | TRBV7-2
TGTGCCAGCAGCTTAACGGCACGGGGAGAGACCCAGTACTTC | CASSLTARGETQYF | - | 14 | TRBJ2-5 | - | TRBV7-3
TGTGCCAGCAGTTCTCAGCGGGAGGACGATTACGAGCAGTACTTC | CASSSQREDDYEQYF | - | 15 | TRBJ2-7 | TRBD2 | TRBV6-1
TGCGCCAGCAGCCAAGGAACTTTCGGCTCTGTACCGACTTATGGCTACACCTTC | CASSQGTFGSVPTYGYTF | - | 18 | TRBJ1-2 | - | TRBV4-3
TGTGCCAGCAGTGTTTTGGTGAGCTCCTACAATGAGCAGTTCTTC | CASSVLVSSYNEQFF | few | 15 | TRBJ2-1 | - | TRBV6-1
TGTGCCAGCAGTCTTTCCGTCAGGGGCGAAAAACTGTTTTTT | CASSLSVRGEKLFF | - | 14 | TRBJ1-4 | - | TRBV27
TGCGCCAGCAGCTCCGGGACAGGGGGCACTGAAGCTTTCTTT | CASSSGTGGTEAFF | - | 14 | TRBJ1-1 | TRBD1 | TRBV5-1
TGTGCCTGGAGTGTATTAGCCGGCACAGATACGCAGTATTTT | CAWSVLAGTDTQYF | - | 14 | TRBJ2-3 | - | TRBV30
TGTGCCAGCACCCGACGACAGGGCTTGAACACTGAAGCTTTCTTT | CASTRRQGLNTEAFF | - | 15 | TRBJ1-1 | TRBD1 | TRBV11-2